This T cell receptor beta chain was documented in a study of blood T cells in healthy people across ages. The ends lost 0 bases at V and 3 bases at J; junction bases unmatched: 3. The CDR3 is 15 amino acids. The germline gives CDR1 LGHNA, CDR2 YNFKEQ. Primers used in a second PCR of roughly 6 to 11 cycles were a sample-barcoded 5' primer and a J-beta primer mix. TCRdb passed the 5' RACE reads through MiXCR, listing each CDR3 protein once. The sample has 980,000 or so distinct CDR3 sequences; under 50% are singletons. The sequencing input was blood. The gene calls are TRBV4-2 and TRBJ1-2, with 8 bases that match TRBD1. This clonotype was sampled from a man younger than 45 in good health. DNA of the CDR3: TGTGCCAGCAGCCAAGAACACAGGGGGGACTATGGCTACACCTTC. Its protein product is CASSQEHRGDYGYTF.